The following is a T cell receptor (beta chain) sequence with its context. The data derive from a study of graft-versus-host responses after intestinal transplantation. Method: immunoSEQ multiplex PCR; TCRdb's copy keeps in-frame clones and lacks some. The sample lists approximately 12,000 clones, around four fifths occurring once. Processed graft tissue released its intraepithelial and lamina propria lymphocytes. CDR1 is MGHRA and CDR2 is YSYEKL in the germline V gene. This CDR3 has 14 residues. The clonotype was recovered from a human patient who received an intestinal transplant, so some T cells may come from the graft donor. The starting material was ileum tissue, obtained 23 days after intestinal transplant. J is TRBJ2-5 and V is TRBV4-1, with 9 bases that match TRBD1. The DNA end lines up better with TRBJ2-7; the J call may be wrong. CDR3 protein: CASSPRTGVYEQYF. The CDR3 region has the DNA TGCGCCAGCAGCCCAAGGACAGGGGTGTACGAGCAGTACTTC.